Listed below are T cell receptor beta chains from one sample, sequenced in a study of blood T cell repertoires in COVID-19. The repertoire was sequenced with immunoSEQ multiplex PCR; TCRdb's copy has only in-frame clones and lacks some. The sample consists of roughly 180,000 clones, roughly three quarters of them appearing once. Sequencing used peripheral blood. The origin of the receptors is a woman aged 45-65 years with active or convalescent COVID-19. Each CDR3 is given with its conserved first and last residue. Fields, in order: CDR3 length, clone size, V gene, J gene, D gene, CDR3 protein, CDR3 DNA. D genes are given only for firm matches. Clone size is stated in some rows and not others, as once, few, many or a class when expanded.

14,NA,TRBV5-1,TRBJ1-6,NA,CASSLGQNNSPLHF,TGCGCCAGCAGCTTGGGACAGAATAATTCACCCCTCCACTTT
17,NA,TRBV5-4,TRBJ2-2,TRBD2,CASSPRAGGRDTGELFF,TGTGCCAGCAGCCCGAGGGCCGGCGGGAGGGATACCGGGGAGCTGTTTTTT
14,few,TRBV18,TRBJ1-4,NA,CASSPGLGDEKLFF,TGTGCCAGCTCACCGGGACTTGGGGATGAAAAACTGTTTTTT
13,NA,TRBV12-3/TRBV12-4,TRBJ1-1,NA,CASSFGIDGRAFF,TGTGCCAGCAGTTTCGGGATAGACGGTAGGGCTTTCTTT
13,NA,TRBV6-5,TRBJ1-1,NA,CASSYSDITEAFF,TGTGCCAGCAGTTATTCGGACATAACTGAAGCTTTCTTT
12,NA,TRBV6-2/TRBV6-3,TRBJ1-3,NA,CASGRREYTIYF,TGTGCCAGCGGCCGTCGGGAGTACACCATATATTTT
18,NA,TRBV28,TRBJ1-4,TRBD1,CASSLYGTGVRSDGKLFF,TGTGCCAGCAGTTTATACGGGACAGGGGTACGATCCGATGGAAAACTGTTTTTT
16,NA,TRBV5-6,TRBJ1-1,TRBD1,CASSLGQGASNTEAFF,TGTGCCAGCAGCTTAGGACAGGGGGCGTCGAACACTGAAGCTTTCTTT
13,NA,TRBV9,TRBJ1-2,NA,CASSPSGSYGYTF,TGTGCCAGCAGCCCGTCCGGGTCCTATGGCTACACCTTC
13,NA,TRBV12-3/TRBV12-4,TRBJ2-1,NA,CASSLGGYDEQFF,TGTGCCAGCTCCCTCGGCGGGTACGATGAGCAGTTCTTC
14,NA,TRBV7-2,TRBJ1-5,TRBD1,CASSSTGRNQPQHF,TGTGCCAGCAGCTCGACAGGGCGAAATCAGCCCCAGCATTTT
15,NA,TRBV5-5,TRBJ2-7,NA,CASSLGLTNSYEQYF,TGTGCCAGCAGCTTGGGGCTGACAAACTCCTACGAGCAGTACTTC
17,NA,TRBV7-9,TRBJ2-1,TRBD2,CASSPEEREASYNEQFF,TGTGCCAGCAGCCCCGAGGAGCGGGAGGCTTCCTACAATGAGCAGTTCTTC
14,few,TRBV2,TRBJ1-6,TRBD1,CASSENRGNSPLHF,TGTGCCAGCAGTGAGAACAGGGGGAATTCACCCCTCCACTTT
15,few,TRBV11-2,TRBJ2-5,NA,CASSSPRGKVETQYF,TGTGCCAGCAGCTCGCCCCGAGGCAAGGTCGAGACCCAGTACTTC
14,NA,TRBV29-1,TRBJ1-3,TRBD1,CSVAGTGSGNTIYF,TGCAGCGTAGCCGGGACAGGGTCTGGAAACACCATATATTTT
15,NA,TRBV6-2/TRBV6-3,TRBJ2-1,TRBD1,CASSSLGQGANEQFF,TGTGCCAGCAGTTCGTTGGGACAGGGGGCAAATGAGCAGTTCTTC
16,NA,TRBV3-1/TRBV3-2,TRBJ2-2,TRBD2,CASSQISGAGVGELFF,TGTGCCAGCAGCCAAATTAGCGGGGCCGGGGTCGGGGAGCTGTTTTTT
15,few,TRBV7-6,TRBJ2-1,TRBD2,CASSRGLAGGNEQFF,TGTGCCAGCAGCCGCGGACTAGCGGGAGGCAATGAGCAGTTCTTC
14,NA,TRBV14,TRBJ1-1,TRBD1,CASRRTGENTEAFF,TGTGCCAGCAGGCGGACAGGGGAGAACACTGAAGCTTTCTTT